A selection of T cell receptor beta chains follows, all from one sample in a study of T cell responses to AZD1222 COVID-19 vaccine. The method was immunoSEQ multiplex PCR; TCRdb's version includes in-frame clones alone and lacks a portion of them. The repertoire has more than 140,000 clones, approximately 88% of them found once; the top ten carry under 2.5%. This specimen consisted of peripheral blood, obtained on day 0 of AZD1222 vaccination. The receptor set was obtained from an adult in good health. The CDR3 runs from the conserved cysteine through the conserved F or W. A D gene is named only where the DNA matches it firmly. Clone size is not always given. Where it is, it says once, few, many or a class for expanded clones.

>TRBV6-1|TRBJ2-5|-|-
TGTGCCAGCAGTGAAAGCTTACCGAGTCGAATACGAACACCCCAAGAGACCCAGTACTTC
CASSESLPSRIRTPQETQYF
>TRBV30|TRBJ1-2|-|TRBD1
TGTGCCTGCCTACAGGGGATCGGTAACTATGGCTACACCTTC
CACLQGIGNYGYTF
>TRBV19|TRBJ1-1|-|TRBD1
TGTGCCAGTAGCCACAGGGGGCGGACTGAAGCTTTCTTT
CASSHRGRTEAFF
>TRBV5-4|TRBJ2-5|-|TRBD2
TGTGCCAGCAGCCGACTAGCGGGGGAAGAGACCCAGTACTTC
CASSRLAGEETQYF
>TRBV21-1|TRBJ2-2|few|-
TGTGCCAGCAGCCGCATGAACCCCATGACCAACACCGGGGAGCTGTTTTTT
CASSRMNPMTNTGELFF
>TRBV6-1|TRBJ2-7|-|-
TGTGCCAGCAGTGAAGGGGCAGGGAGCTCCTACGAGCAGTACTTC
CASSEGAGSSYEQYF
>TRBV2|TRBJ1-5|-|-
TGTGCCACTATGGAAGGGCTAGGCAATCAGCCCCAGCATTTT
CATMEGLGNQPQHF
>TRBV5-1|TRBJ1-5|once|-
TGCGCCAGCAGCCGAGATGGGAGGAGCAATCAGCCCCAGCATTTT
CASSRDGRSNQPQHF
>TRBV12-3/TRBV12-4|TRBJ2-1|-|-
TGTGCCAGCAGCCATTCCCCTGGGAATGAGCAGTTCTTC
CASSHSPGNEQFF
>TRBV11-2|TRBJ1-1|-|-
TGTGCCAGCAGCTTAGTCGGACAGTTGAACACTGAAGCTTTCTTT
CASSLVGQLNTEAFF
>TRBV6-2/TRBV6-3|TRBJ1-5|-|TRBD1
TGTGCCAGCAGCAGGGGACAGGTGAGGCTATATCAGCCCCAGCATTTT
CASSRGQVRLYQPQHF
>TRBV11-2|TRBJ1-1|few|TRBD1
TGTGCCAGCAGCTTCGCCGGGACAGGGACTCACCGTGAAGCTTTCTTT
CASSFAGTGTHREAFF
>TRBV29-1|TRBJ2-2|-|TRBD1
TGCAGCGTTGAATCGACAGGGGCCACCGGGGAGCTGTTTTTT
CSVESTGATGELFF
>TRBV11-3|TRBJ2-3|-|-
TGTGCCAGCAGCCCCGAGGATACGCAGTATTTT
CASSPEDTQYF
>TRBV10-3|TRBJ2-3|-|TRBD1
TGTGCCATCAGGGGACAGGGCAATTCCACAGATACGCAGTATTTT
CAIRGQGNSTDTQYF
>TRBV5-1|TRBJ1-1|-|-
TGCGCCAGCAGCCTAAGTTGGGGACCGGGCTTGGGCACTGAAGCTTTCTTT
CASSLSWGPGLGTEAFF
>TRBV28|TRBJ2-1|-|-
TGTGCCAGCAGCGGGGGACCGGAGCAGTTCTTC
CASSGGPEQFF
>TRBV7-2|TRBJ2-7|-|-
TGTGCCAGCAGCTCGACCTTGAGCTCCTACGAGCAGTACTTC
CASSSTLSSYEQYF
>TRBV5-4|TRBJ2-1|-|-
TGTGCCAGCAGCTTAGGTGGGAATGAGCAGTTCTTC
CASSLGGNEQFF
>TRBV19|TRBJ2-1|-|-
TGTGCCAGTAGTATTTTGGGTCCTAATGAGCAGTTCTTC
CASSILGPNEQFF
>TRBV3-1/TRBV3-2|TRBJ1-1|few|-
TGTGCCAGCAGCCAAGGATTAGGTGTTACTGAAGCTTTCTTT
CASSQGLGVTEAFF
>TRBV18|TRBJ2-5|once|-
TGTGCCAGCTCACCGCCCTCCGTTGGGGCCCAGTACTTC
CASSPPSVGAQYF
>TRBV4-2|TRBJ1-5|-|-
TGTGCCAGCAGCCAAGATGCGACCCCAGGGAAAAATCAGCCCCAGCATTTT
CASSQDATPGKNQPQHF
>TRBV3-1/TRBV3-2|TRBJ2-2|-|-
TGTGCCAGCAGCCAAGCAGGGGAGCTGTTTTTT
CASSQAGELFF
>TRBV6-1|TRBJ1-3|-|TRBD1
TGTGCCAGCAGCGGGACAGCTGGAAACACCATATATTTT
CASSGTAGNTIYF
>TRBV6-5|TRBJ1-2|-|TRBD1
TGTGCCAGCGGCGACAGGGGAAGTGGCTACACCTTC
CASGDRGSGYTF
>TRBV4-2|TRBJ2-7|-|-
TGTGCCAGCAGCCAAGGAAGCCCACAGGGACCCTACGAGCAGTACTTC
CASSQGSPQGPYEQYF
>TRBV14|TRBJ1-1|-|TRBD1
TGTGCCAGCAGCCAACTAGGACAGGAATTAAAGGGTGAAGCTTTCTTT
CASSQLGQELKGEAFF
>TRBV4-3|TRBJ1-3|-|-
TGCGCCAGCAGCCAAGTGACAGGAAACACCATATATTTT
CASSQVTGNTIYF
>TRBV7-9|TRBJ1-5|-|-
TGTGCCAGCAGCGGACAGAGTAATCAGCCCCAGCATTTT
CASSGQSNQPQHF
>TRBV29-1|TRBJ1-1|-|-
TGCAGCGTTGAAGATCGGAACAGGGACGGAACTGAAGCTTTCTTT
CSVEDRNRDGTEAFF
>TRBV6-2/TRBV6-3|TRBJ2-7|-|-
TGTGCCAGCAGTTGGACAGCCCAGTACGAGCAGTACTTC
CASSWTAQYEQYF
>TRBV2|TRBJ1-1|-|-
TGTGCCAGCAACCAAGAGTTCACTGAAGCTTTCTTT
CASNQEFTEAFF
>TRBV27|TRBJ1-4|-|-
TGTGCCAGCAGTTACGATGCCGGAGAACTGTTTTTT
CASSYDAGELFF
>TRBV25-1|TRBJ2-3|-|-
TGTGCCAGTACCTGGGCAGGGAGCACAGATACGCAGTATTTT
CASTWAGSTDTQYF
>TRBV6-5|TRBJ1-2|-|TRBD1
TGTGCCAGCAGCACTGGGGACAGGGCGGGCTATGGCTACACCTTC
CASSTGDRAGYGYTF
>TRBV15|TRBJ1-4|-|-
TGTGCCACCAGCAGAGAAGGAGGGGTTGGGGAAAAACTGTTTTTT
CATSREGGVGEKLFF
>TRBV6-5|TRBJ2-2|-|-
TGTGCCAGCAGCCCCGTGGGGACCGGGGAGCTGTTTTTT
CASSPVGTGELFF
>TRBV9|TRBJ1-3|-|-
TGTGCCAGCAGCGTATTTTCGGATTACTCTGGAAACACCATATATTTT
CASSVFSDYSGNTIYF
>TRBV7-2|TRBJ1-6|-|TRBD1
TGTGCCAGCAGCTTAGACAGGGGCAGAAGGCCCCTCCACTTT
CASSLDRGRRPLHF
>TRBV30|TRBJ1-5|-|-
TGTGCCTGGAGTTCCCTTGGAGGAAGTCAGCCCCAGCATTTT
CAWSSLGGSQPQHF
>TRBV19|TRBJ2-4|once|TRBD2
TGTGCCAGTAGTATCTTACTAGCGGCAGCGGGGAACATTCAGTACTTC
CASSILLAAAGNIQYF
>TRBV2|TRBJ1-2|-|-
TGTGCCAGCAGGTACGGGACCGCAGGTGGCTACACCTTC
CASRYGTAGGYTF
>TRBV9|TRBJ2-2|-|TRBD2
TGTGCCAGCAGCCCGTCGACTAGCGGGAACACCGGGGAGCTGTTTTTT
CASSPSTSGNTGELFF
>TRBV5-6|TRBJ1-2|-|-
TGTGCCAGCAGGGACCGCGGGGATGCTTATGGCTACACCTTC
CASRDRGDAYGYTF
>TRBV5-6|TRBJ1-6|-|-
TGTGCCAGCAGCTTGGCGACATTACTTTACTCACCCCTCCACTTT
CASSLATLLYSPLHF